This T cell receptor (beta chain) was retrieved from a study of cytomegalovirus exposure and HLA in healthy donors. A word on this clone: As yet, its antigen is unknown.

Germline V gene sequence: CDR1 MDHEN, CDR2 SYDVKM. Trimming shortened V by 3 bases and J by 4 bases, and 18 bases separated the two germline ends. The CDR3 has 16 residues. PCR primers comprised 60 Vbeta and 13 Jbeta primers. Sequenced by immunoSEQ multiplex PCR; TCRdb stores in-frame clones only, minus some. Among 60,000 to 80,000 clones listed, about 69% were seen once. Healthy people donating bone marrow made up the donors. General study results and limits: For TCR beta chains, V- and J-gene trimming was later linked to a missense DCLRE1C variant. According to an earlier analysis, most TCR beta V segments yielded productive rearrangements about 90% or about 30% of the time. Reports credit the classifier with highly specific, highly sensitive diagnosis of cytomegalovirus status.

The chain uses TRBV28 and TRBJ1-2; D may be TRBD1 (5 bases). This clonotype originated in a young woman in good health and CMV-seronegative. The sample consisted of PBMCs. CDR3 coding DNA: TGTGCCAGCAGTTTGAAAATTGTGGCAGGGATCTATGGCTACACCTTC. It codes for CASSLKIVAGIYGYTF.